These T cell receptor beta chains were read from a single sample in a study of blood T cell repertoires in COVID-19. Measured with immunoSEQ multiplex PCR; TCRdb has only the in-frame clones, and not every one. The sample holds about 170,000 clones; approximately 87% are singletons and the top ten take 10% to 11%. The sequencing input was peripheral blood. The origin of the receptors is a woman in her sixties or seventies with COVID-19, enrolled during active disease. Both conserved end residues are part of each CDR3. Each record gives: V gene, J gene, D gene, clone size, CDR3 DNA, CDR3 protein. D genes are given only for firm matches. Clone size is stated in some rows and not others, as once, few, many or a class when expanded.

>TRBV6-5|TRBJ1-2|TRBD1|.
TGTGCCAGCACCCCAGCAGGGGGCGCATATGGCTACACCTTC
CASTPAGGAYGYTF
>TRBV4-2|TRBJ2-3|.|once
TGTGCCAGCAGCCTGGCGGCGACTAGCACAGATACGCAGTATTTT
CASSLAATSTDTQYF
>TRBV10-3|TRBJ1-1|.|.
TGTGCCATCAGTGGAGGTAACCCGGGGTACCCTGAAGCTTTCTTT
CAISGGNPGYPEAFF
>TRBV30|TRBJ1-1|.|.
TGTGCCTGGACAAGGAGGGCGCGAACGGACACTGAAGCTTTCTTT
CAWTRRARTDTEAFF
>TRBV9|TRBJ1-1|.|.
TGTGCCAGCTCCTCCTCTCAGGGAAACACTGAAGCTTTCTTT
CASSSSQGNTEAFF
>TRBV5-1|TRBJ2-1|.|.
TGCGCCAGCAGCTTGGATAGCTCCTACAATGAGCAGTTCTTC
CASSLDSSYNEQFF
>TRBV10-3|TRBJ1-1|.|.
TGTGCCATCAGTGAAATCGGACAGAACACTGAAGCTTTCTTT
CAISEIGQNTEAFF
>TRBV7-2|TRBJ1-2|.|.
TGTGCCAGCAGCTCGGGTCCCCTCTATGGCTACACCTTC
CASSSGPLYGYTF
>TRBV18|TRBJ1-2|TRBD1|.
TGTGCCAGCTCACCACTGCAGGGGGCCGCTAACTATGGCTACACCTTC
CASSPLQGAANYGYTF
>TRBV24-1|TRBJ2-5|.|.
TGTGCCACCGGCCAGAGGGAGACCCAGTACTTC
CATGQRETQYF
>TRBV4-3|TRBJ2-2|TRBD2|once
TGCGCCAGCAGCCAAGATCTGGGACTAGCCGCCGGGGAGCTGTTTTTT
CASSQDLGLAAGELFF
>TRBV5-1|TRBJ1-1|.|.
TGCGCCAGTGCAGGATTGCCGAACACTGAAGCTTTCTTT
CASAGLPNTEAFF
>TRBV30|TRBJ1-3|.|few
TGTGCCTGGAGTGTATCGAGGACACCCAGCTCTGGAAACACCATATATTTT
CAWSVSRTPSSGNTIYF
>TRBV11-2|TRBJ2-3|TRBD1|once
TGTGCCAGCGGCCCGACAGGGGATAGCACAGATACGCAGTATTTT
CASGPTGDSTDTQYF
>TRBV6-5|TRBJ2-7|.|once
TGTGCCACCGACCGGGGGACGGGGGAGCAGTACTTC
CATDRGTGEQYF
>TRBV18|TRBJ2-7|.|.
TGTGCCAGCTCACCCCGCGTTCCGAGCTCCTACGAGCAGTACTTC
CASSPRVPSSYEQYF
>TRBV7-3|TRBJ2-3|TRBD1|.
TGTGCCAGCAGCCCAAACAGGGGAGATACGCAGTATTTT
CASSPNRGDTQYF
>TRBV18|TRBJ2-7|.|.
TGTGCCAGCTCACCGGGAGAACCCTACGAGCAGTACTTC
CASSPGEPYEQYF
>TRBV2|TRBJ1-4|.|once
TGTGCCAGCAGCTCACGGAGGTCTAATGAAAAACTGTTTTTT
CASSSRRSNEKLFF
>TRBV5-1|TRBJ1-2|.|.
TGCGCCAGCAGCTTGGCTGCCAGGGACTCCACTAACTATGGCTACACCTTC
CASSLAARDSTNYGYTF
>TRBV5-6|TRBJ1-2|.|.
TGTGCCAGCAGCTTGAATACAGACTATGGCTACACCTTC
CASSLNTDYGYTF
>TRBV5-1|TRBJ2-1|TRBD2|.
TGCGCCAGTAGACTAGCGGGAGGGCCGGGTGAGCAGTTCTTC
CASRLAGGPGEQFF
>TRBV15|TRBJ2-1|TRBD2|.
TGTGCCACCAGCTCGCGGACTAGCGGTTTTTACAATGAGCAGTTCTTC
CATSSRTSGFYNEQFF
>TRBV9|TRBJ1-1|.|.
TGTGCCAGCAGCGTAGGTACGGTTAACACTGAAGCTTTCTTT
CASSVGTVNTEAFF
>TRBV5-4|TRBJ1-6|.|few
TGTGCCAGCAGCTTTGGGGGCGTCTCTAATTCACCCCTCCACTTT
CASSFGGVSNSPLHF
>TRBV6-5|TRBJ2-1|.|.
TGTGCCAGCAGAGACAGCATACTATACAATGAGCAGTTCTTC
CASRDSILYNEQFF